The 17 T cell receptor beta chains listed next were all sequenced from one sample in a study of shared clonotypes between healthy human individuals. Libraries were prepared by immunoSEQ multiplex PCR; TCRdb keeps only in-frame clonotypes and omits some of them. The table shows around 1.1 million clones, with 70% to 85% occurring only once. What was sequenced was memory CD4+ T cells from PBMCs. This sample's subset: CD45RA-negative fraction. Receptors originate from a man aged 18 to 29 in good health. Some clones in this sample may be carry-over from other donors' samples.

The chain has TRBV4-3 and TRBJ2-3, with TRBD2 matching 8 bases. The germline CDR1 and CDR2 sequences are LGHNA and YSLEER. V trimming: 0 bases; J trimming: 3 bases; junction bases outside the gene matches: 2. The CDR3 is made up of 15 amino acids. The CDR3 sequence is CASSQDPSGTDTQYF. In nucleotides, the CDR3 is TGCGCCAGCAGCCAAGATCCTAGCGGGACAGATACGCAGTATTTT.

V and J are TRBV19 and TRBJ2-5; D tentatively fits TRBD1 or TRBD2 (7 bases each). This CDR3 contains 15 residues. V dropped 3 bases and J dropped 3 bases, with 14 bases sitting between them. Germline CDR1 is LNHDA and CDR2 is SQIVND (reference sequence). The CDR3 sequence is CASSISGQGEETQYF. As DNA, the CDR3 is TGTGCCAGTAGTATTAGCGGGCAGGGGGAAGAGACCCAGTACTTC. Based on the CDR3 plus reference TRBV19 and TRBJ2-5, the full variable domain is DGGITQSPKYLFRKEGQNVTLSCEQNLNHDAMYWYRQDPGQGLRLIYYSQIVNDFQKGDIAEGYSVSREKKESFPLTVTSAQKNPTAFYLCASSISGQGEETQYFGPGTRLLVL.

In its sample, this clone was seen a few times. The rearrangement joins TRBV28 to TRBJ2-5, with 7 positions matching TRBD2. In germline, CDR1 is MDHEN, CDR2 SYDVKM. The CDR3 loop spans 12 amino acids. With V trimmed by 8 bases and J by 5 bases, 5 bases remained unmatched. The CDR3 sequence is CASRLAEETQYF. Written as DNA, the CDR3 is TGTGCCAGCCGTCTAGCGGAGGAGACCCAGTACTTC.

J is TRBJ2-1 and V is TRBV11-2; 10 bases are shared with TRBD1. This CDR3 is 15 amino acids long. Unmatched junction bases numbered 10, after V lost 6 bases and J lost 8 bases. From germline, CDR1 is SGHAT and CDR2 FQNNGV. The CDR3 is CASRTGTGVRYEQFF. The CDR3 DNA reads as TGTGCCAGCAGAACCGGGACAGGGGTGCGCTATGAGCAGTTCTTC.

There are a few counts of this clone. CDR3 residues: CASSVGSYGGYEQYF. The CDR3 nucleotides are TGTGCCAGCAGCGTAGGAAGCTATGGGGGTTACGAGCAGTACTTC. V and J are TRBV9 and TRBJ2-7; D might be TRBD1 or TRBD2, each matching 5 bases. Per germline, CDR1 SGDLS and CDR2 YYNGEE. The CDR3 runs to 15 residues. Trimming removed 0 bases from V and 4 bases from J, with 14 bases in between. Filled out from reference TRBV9 and TRBJ2-7, the complete variable domain reads DSGVTQTPKHLITATGQRVTLRCSPRSGDLSVYWYQQSLDQGLQFLIQYYNGEERAKGNILERFSAQQFPDLHSELNLSSLELGDSALYFCASSVGSYGGYEQYFGPGTRLTVT.

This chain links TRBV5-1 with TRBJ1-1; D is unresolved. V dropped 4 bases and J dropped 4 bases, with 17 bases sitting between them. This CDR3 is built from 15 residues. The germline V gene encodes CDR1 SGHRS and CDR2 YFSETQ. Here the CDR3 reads CASSLSLGRFTEAFF. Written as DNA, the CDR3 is TGCGCCAGCAGCCTTTCCCTGGGCCGGTTCACTGAAGCTTTCTTT.

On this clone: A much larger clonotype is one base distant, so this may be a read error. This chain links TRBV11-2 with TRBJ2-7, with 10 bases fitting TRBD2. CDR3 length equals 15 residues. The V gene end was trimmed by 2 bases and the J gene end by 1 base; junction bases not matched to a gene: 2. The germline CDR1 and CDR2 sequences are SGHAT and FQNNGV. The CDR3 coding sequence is TGTGCCAGCAGCTTATCACTAGCGGGATCCTACGAGCAGTACTTC. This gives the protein CASSLSLAGSYEQYF.

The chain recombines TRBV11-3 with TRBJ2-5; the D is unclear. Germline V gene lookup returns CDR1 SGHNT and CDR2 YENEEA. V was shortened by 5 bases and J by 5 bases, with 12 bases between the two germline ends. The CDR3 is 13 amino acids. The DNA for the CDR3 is TGTGCCAGCAGCCGGGTGCACGGGGAGACCCAGTACTTC. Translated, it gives CASSRVHGETQYF.

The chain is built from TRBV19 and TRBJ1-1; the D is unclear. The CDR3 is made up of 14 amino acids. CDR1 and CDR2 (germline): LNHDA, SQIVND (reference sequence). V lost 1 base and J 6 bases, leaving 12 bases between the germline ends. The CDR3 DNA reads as TGTGCCAGTAGTATAGGGAAGGCGCGCGCTGAAGCTTTCTTT. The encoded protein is CASSIGKARAEAFF.

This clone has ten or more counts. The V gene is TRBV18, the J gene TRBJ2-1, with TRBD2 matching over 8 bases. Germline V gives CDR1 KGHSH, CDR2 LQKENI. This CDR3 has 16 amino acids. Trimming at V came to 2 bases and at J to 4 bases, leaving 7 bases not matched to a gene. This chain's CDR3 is CASSPMTGGSYNEQFF. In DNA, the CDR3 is TGTGCCAGCTCACCAATGACGGGAGGGTCTTACAATGAGCAGTTCTTC.

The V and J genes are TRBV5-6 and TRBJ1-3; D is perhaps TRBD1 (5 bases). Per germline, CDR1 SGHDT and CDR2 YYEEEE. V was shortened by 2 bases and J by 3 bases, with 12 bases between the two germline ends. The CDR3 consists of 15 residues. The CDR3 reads CASSLGQGYGNTIYF. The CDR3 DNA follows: TGTGCCAGCAGCTTAGGGCAGGGATATGGAAACACCATATATTTT.

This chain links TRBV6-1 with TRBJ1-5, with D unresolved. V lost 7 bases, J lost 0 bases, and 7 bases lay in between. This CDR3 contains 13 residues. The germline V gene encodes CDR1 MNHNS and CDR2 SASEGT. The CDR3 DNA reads TGTGCCAGCATATACAATAGCAATCAGCCCCAGCATTTT. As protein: CASIYNSNQPQHF.

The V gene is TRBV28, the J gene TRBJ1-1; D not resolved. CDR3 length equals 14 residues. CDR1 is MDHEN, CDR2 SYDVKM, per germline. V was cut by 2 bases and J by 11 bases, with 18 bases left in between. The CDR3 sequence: CASSLTGSRKVAFF. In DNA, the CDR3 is TGTGCCAGCAGTTTAACGGGGTCCAGGAAGGTGGCTTTCTTT. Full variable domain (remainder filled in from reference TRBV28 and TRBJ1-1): DVKVTQSSRYLVKRTGEKVFLECVQDMDHENMFWYRQDPGLGLRLIYFSYDVKMKEKGDIPEGYSVSREKKERFSLILESASTNQTSMYLCASSLTGSRKVAFFGQGTRLTVV.

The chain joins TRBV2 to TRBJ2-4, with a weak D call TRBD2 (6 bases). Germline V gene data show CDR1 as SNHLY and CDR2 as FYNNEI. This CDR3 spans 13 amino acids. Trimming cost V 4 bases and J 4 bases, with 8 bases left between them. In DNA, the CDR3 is TGTGCCAGCAGTGTTAGCGGTAAAAACATTCAGTACTTC. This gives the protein CASSVSGKNIQYF.

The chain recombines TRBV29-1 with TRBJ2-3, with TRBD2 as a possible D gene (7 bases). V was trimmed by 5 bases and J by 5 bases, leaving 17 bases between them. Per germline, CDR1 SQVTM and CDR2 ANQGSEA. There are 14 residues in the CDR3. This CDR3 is CSVSLGGEEDTQYF. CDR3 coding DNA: TGCAGCGTTAGTCTAGGGGGGGAAGAAGATACGCAGTATTTT.

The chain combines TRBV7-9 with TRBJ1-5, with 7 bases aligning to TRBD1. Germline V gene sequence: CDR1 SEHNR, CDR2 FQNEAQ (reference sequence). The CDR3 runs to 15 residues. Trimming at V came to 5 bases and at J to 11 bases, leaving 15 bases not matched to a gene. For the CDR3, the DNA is TGTGCCAGCAGCCCCGGACAGGAGGGGATGTGGGCCCAGCATTTT. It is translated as CASSPGQEGMWAQHF.

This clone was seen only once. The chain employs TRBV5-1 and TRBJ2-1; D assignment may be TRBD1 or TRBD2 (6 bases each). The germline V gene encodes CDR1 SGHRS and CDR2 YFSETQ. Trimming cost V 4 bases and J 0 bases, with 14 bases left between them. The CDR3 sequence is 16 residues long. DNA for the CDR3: TGCGCCAGCAGCACCGGGGGCCCCAGCTCCTACAATGAGCAGTTCTTC. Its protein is CASSTGGPSSYNEQFF.